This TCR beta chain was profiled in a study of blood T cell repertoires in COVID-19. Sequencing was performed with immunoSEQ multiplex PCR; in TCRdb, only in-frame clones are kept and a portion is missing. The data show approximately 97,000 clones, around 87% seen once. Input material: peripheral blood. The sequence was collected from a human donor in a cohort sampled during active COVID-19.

In DNA form, the CDR3 reads TGTGCCAGCAGTTCAGGGACAGGGGCCTACGAGCAGTACTTC. Amino acid sequence: CASSSGTGAYEQYF. The chain is built from TRBV7-8 and TRBJ2-7; TRBD1 matches 10 bases. This CDR3 has 14 amino acids. J lost 2 bases, V lost 6 bases, and 4 bases had no gene match. Germline V gene lookup returns CDR1 SGHVS and CDR2 FQNEAQ.